The text below deals with one TCR beta chain. Its cognate antigen is unknown. TCRdb keeps only in-frame clones here, not all; method: immunoSEQ multiplex PCR. The profile shows almost 30,000 clones, 88% of them singletons. This CDR3 is 13 amino acids long. Trimming cost V 8 bases and J 7 bases, with 15 bases left between them. The germline V gene encodes CDR1 SNHLY and CDR2 FYNNEI. The data originate from a study of T cells in localized non-small cell lung cancer. General study findings and limits: Adjacent lung exhibited a median of approximately 59 among the 100 most abundant tumor clones.

This receptor was obtained from a female donor over 55 with stage III squamous cell lung carcinoma. The chain employs TRBV2 and TRBJ1-5, with D maybe TRBD1 (6 bases). The material sequenced was peripheral blood, taken before any cancer treatment. CDR3 sequence reads: CASGTGIRQPQHF. The CDR3 DNA follows: TGTGCCAGCGGTACAGGGATTAGGCAGCCCCAGCATTTT.